The T cell receptor (beta chain) under discussion was sequenced for a study of spatial heterogeneity in lung cancer. TCRdb re-called the 5' RACE reads through MiXCR, storing one row per CDR3 protein. This sample has about 95,000 distinct CDR3 sequences, with approximately 8.9% found just once. This clonotype was detected only a few times. Time point meaning: sample taken at primary tumor resection. In each case, whole RNA from tumor, nontumor lung or frozen PBMC was sequenced unsorted. The specimen was PBMCs, collected at surgery. The source is a male donor with early-stage non-small cell lung cancer.

The CDR3, as DNA: TGCAGCGTTGAGCCAGAGGGCGCCTACGAGCAGTACTTC. Translated: CSVEPEGAYEQYF. The chain employs TRBV29-1 and TRBJ2-7; possibly TRBD2 for D (5 bases). CDR3 length: 13 residues. V was shortened by 3 bases and J by 2 bases, with 11 bases between the two germline ends. Germline V lookup: CDR1 SQVTM, CDR2 ANQGSEA.